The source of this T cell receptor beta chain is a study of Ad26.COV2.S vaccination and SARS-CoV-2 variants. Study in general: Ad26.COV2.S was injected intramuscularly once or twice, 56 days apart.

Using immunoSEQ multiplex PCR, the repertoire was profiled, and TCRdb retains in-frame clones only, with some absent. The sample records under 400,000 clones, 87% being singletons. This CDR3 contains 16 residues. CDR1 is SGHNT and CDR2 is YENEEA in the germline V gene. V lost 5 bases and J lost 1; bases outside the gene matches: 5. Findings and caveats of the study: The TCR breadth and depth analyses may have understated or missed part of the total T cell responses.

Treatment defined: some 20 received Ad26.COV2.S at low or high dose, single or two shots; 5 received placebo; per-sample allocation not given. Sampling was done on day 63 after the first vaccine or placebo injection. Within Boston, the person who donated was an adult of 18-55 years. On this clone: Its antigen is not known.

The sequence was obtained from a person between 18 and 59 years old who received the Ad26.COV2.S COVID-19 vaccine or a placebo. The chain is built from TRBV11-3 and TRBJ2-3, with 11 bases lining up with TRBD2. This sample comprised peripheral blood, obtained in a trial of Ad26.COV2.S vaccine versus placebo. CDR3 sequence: CASSAGTSGRTDTQYF. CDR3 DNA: TGTGCCAGCAGCGCGGGGACTAGCGGACGCACAGATACGCAGTATTTT. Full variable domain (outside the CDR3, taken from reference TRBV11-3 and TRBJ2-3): EAGVVQSPRYKIIEKKQPVAFWCNPISGHNTLYWYLQNLGQGPELLIRYENEEAVDDSQLPKDRFSAERLKGVDSTLKIQPAELGDSAVYLCASSAGTSGRTDTQYFGPGTRLTVL.